These T cell receptor beta chains were read from a single sample in a study of T cell responses to AZD1222 COVID-19 vaccine. Repertoires were generated with immunoSEQ multiplex PCR, while TCRdb's copy carries only in-frame clones and drops some. The sample includes around 78,000 clones, 90% seen only once; the top ten take about 3.1%. Source: peripheral blood, taken 28 days after the second AZD1222 dose. These receptors all stem from an adult who received the AZD1222 COVID-19 vaccine. CDR3s include the opening cysteine and the closing phenylalanine or tryptophan. Each record gives: J gene, V gene, clone size, D gene, CDR3 protein, CDR3 DNA. A D gene is named only where the DNA matches it firmly. Part of the rows lack a size; the others show once, few, many or a class for expanded clones.

TRBJ2-7 TRBV19 . . CASSTTQLTIGYEQYF TGTGCCAGTAGTACCACCCAGCTTACCATCGGTTACGAGCAGTACTTC
TRBJ2-2 TRBV18 . . CASSPNVLWGTGELFF TGTGCCAGCTCACCAAACGTTTTATGGGGGACCGGGGAGCTGTTTTTT
TRBJ2-7 TRBV11-3 once . CASSSGLTYEQYF TGTGCCAGCAGCTCTGGACTCACATACGAGCAGTACTTC
TRBJ2-6 TRBV7-8 . . CASSLVLQGTSGANVLTF TGTGCCAGCAGCTTAGTCCTACAGGGAACTTCTGGGGCCAACGTCCTGACTTTC
TRBJ2-1 TRBV7-3 . TRBD2 CASSFASGRPYNEQFF TGTGCCAGCAGCTTCGCGAGCGGGAGACCCTACAATGAGCAGTTCTTC
TRBJ1-5 TRBV7-9 once . CASSLVGGQPQHF TGTGCCAGCAGCTTAGTCGGGGGCCAGCCCCAGCATTTT
TRBJ1-5 TRBV7-2 . TRBD1 CASSLRGQGEQPQHF TGTGCCAGCAGCTTAAGGGGGCAGGGGGAGCAGCCCCAGCATTTT
TRBJ1-1 TRBV7-9 few TRBD1 CASSLGDRGGTEAFF TGTGCCAGCAGCTTAGGCGACAGGGGAGGAACTGAAGCTTTCTTT
TRBJ2-5 TRBV30 . . CAWSSGRVGQETQYF TGTGCCTGGTCTTCTGGCAGGGTTGGCCAAGAGACCCAGTACTTC
TRBJ2-1 TRBV30 . . CAWSPRVLNNEQFF TGTGCCTGGAGTCCCCGGGTCCTAAACAATGAGCAGTTCTTC
TRBJ1-5 TRBV27 . . CASSLYGISNQPQHF TGTGCCAGCAGTTTATATGGGATTAGCAATCAGCCCCAGCATTTT
TRBJ1-1 TRBV7-3 . . CASSLLGGQSDEAFF TGTGCCAGCAGCTTACTCGGGGGGCAAAGCGATGAAGCTTTCTTT
TRBJ2-3 TRBV6-6 . TRBD1 CASSYNRQGAADTQYF TGTGCCAGCAGTTACAATCGACAGGGGGCTGCGGATACGCAGTATTTT
TRBJ2-3 TRBV9 once . CASSVGTDTQYF TGTGCCAGCAGCGTAGGAACAGATACGCAGTATTTT
TRBJ2-3 TRBV5-1 . . CASSLSRPDTQYF TGCGCCAGCAGCCTTTCGAGGCCAGATACGCAGTATTTT
TRBJ2-3 TRBV2 . . CASSSSGLGKIPFTDTQYF .
TRBJ2-2 TRBV5-1 . . CASSVTGPITGELFF TGCGCCAGCAGTGTGACCGGGCCCATCACCGGGGAGCTGTTTTTT
TRBJ1-4 TRBV7-8 . TRBD1 CASSQRQGGYEKLFF TGTGCCAGCAGCCAAAGACAGGGGGGATATGAAAAACTGTTTTTT
TRBJ1-6 TRBV5-6 . . CASSLWGGRTYNSPLHF TGTGCCAGCAGCTTGTGGGGGGGAAGGACCTATAATTCACCCCTCCACTTT
TRBJ2-3 TRBV7-3 . TRBD2 CASSLVAGPTDTQYF TGTGCCAGCAGCTTAGTAGCGGGGCCCACAGATACGCAGTATTTT
TRBJ1-3 TRBV5-1 . . CASSLVGAPGNTIYF TGCGCCAGCAGCTTAGTGGGGGCTCCTGGAAACACCATATATTTT
TRBJ1-2 TRBV10-1 few . CASSEGQGDYGYTF TGCGCCAGCAGTGAAGGGCAGGGCGACTATGGCTACACCTTC
TRBJ2-1 TRBV7-3 . TRBD1 CASSLQGDEQFF TGTGCCAGCAGTCTACAGGGGGATGAGCAGTTCTTC
TRBJ2-5 TRBV7-3 . . CASSFGTLKEETQYF TGTGCCAGCAGCTTCGGGACACTAAAGGAGGAGACCCAGTACTTC
TRBJ1-5 TRBV3-1/TRBV3-2 . . CASSQDGEAQPQHF TGTGCCAGCAGCCAAGATGGGGAAGCCCAGCCCCAGCATTTT
TRBJ1-6 TRBV5-1 . . CASSPEGTYNSPLHF TGCGCCAGCAGCCCGGAGGGGACCTATAATTCACCCCTCCACTTT
TRBJ2-3 TRBV2 few . CASSGGFGTDTQYF TGTGCCAGCAGTGGGGGGTTCGGGACAGATACGCAGTATTTT
TRBJ1-6 TRBV4-1 . . CASSQGVFPLHF TGCGCCAGCAGCCAAGGGGTTTTCCCCCTCCACTTT
TRBJ1-2 TRBV25-1 . . CASSESASAGGYTF TGTGCCAGCAGTGAATCGGCTAGCGCGGGTGGCTACACCTTC
TRBJ1-2 TRBV19 . . CASLPGNSMGYTF TGTGCCAGCTTACCAGGGAATTCTATGGGCTACACCTTC
TRBJ2-2 TRBV27 . . CASRDWNTGELFF TGTGCCTCCCGAGACTGGAACACCGGGGAGCTGTTTTTT
TRBJ2-7 TRBV5-6 . TRBD1 CASSTGTGSGYEQYF TGTGCCAGCAGCACAGGGACAGGCTCAGGCTACGAGCAGTACTTC
TRBJ1-5 TRBV19 . . CASSTRQGPQPQHF TGTGCCAGTAGTACCCGCCAGGGCCCTCAGCCCCAGCATTTT
TRBJ1-5 TRBV4-2 . . CASSQELQSGQPQHF TGTGCCAGCAGCCAAGAACTCCAGTCGGGTCAGCCCCAGCATTTT
TRBJ1-1 TRBV29-1 few . CSVEDRENTEAFF TGCAGCGTTGAAGATCGGGAGAACACTGAAGCTTTCTTT
TRBJ1-4 TRBV19 . . CASSTHRPEAEKLFF TGTGCCAGTAGTACTCACAGGCCAGAGGCGGAAAAACTGTTTTTT
TRBJ1-1 TRBV6-5 . TRBD1 CASSLQGINTEAFF TGTGCCAGCAGCTTACAGGGGATCAACACTGAAGCTTTCTTT
TRBJ2-3 TRBV21-1 . . CAPKASRTDTQYF TGTGCCCCCAAGGCCAGCCGCACAGATACGCAGTATTTT
TRBJ2-7 TRBV19 . . CASSTGYEQYF TGTGCCAGTAGTACAGGCTACGAGCAGTACTTC
TRBJ1-4 TRBV19 . . CASSIEGQRTNEKLFF TGTGCCAGTAGTATAGAAGGACAGAGAACTAATGAAAAACTGTTTTTT
TRBJ1-3 TRBV28 . . CASSFQQGLGGNTIYF TGTGCCAGCAGTTTCCAACAGGGCTTGGGGGGAAACACCATATATTTT
TRBJ1-4 TRBV5-8 . . CASSLILGGSEKLFF TGTGCCAGCAGCTTAATATTGGGGGGTAGTGAAAAACTGTTTTTT
TRBJ1-5 TRBV5-4 . TRBD1 CASSGGTGVGEPQHF TGTGCCAGCAGCGGCGGGACAGGGGTCGGGGAGCCCCAGCATTTT